Detailed here is one T cell receptor (beta chain). The record originates from a study of OX40 agonist ivuxolimab in advanced cancers. V trimming: 9 bases; J trimming: 1 base; junction bases outside the gene matches: 10. The CDR3 consists of 16 residues. Germline CDR1 is ENHRY and CDR2 is SYGVKD. The data were produced by immunoSEQ multiplex PCR, yet TCRdb's version contains in-frame clones alone and is incomplete. This repertoire shows 69,000 or so clones, approximately 83% found once; its top ten account for roughly 0.5%. Sequencing was performed on CD4+ or CD8+ T cells sorted from blood, taken in a trial of the OX40 agonist ivuxolimab. The chain is built from TRBV10-3 and TRBJ1-2, with TRBD1 matching over 11 bases. The receptor comes from an adult with an advanced solid tumor such as melanoma, head and neck, liver or kidney cancer. The CDR3 sequence is CAISPGQGVVNYGYTF. The CDR3 nucleotides read TGTGCCATTTCCCCGGGACAGGGGGTTGTTAACTATGGCTACACCTTC.